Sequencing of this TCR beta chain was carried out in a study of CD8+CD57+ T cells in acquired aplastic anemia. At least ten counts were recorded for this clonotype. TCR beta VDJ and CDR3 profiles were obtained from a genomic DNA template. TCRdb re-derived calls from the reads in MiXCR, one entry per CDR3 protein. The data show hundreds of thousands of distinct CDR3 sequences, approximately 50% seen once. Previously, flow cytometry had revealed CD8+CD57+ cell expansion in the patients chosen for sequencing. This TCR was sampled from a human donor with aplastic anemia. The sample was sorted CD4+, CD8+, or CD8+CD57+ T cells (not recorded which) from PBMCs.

The CDR3 nucleotides read TGTGCCAGCAGTTTGAGGCACTACGAGCAGTACTTC. This gives the protein CASSLRHYEQYF. V usage is TRBV28 and J usage is TRBJ2-7; no firm D call. Germline assignment: CDR1 MDHEN and CDR2 SYDVKM. The CDR3 extends over 12 amino acids. Trimming pared 3 bases from V and 3 bases from J, leaving 6 bases between.